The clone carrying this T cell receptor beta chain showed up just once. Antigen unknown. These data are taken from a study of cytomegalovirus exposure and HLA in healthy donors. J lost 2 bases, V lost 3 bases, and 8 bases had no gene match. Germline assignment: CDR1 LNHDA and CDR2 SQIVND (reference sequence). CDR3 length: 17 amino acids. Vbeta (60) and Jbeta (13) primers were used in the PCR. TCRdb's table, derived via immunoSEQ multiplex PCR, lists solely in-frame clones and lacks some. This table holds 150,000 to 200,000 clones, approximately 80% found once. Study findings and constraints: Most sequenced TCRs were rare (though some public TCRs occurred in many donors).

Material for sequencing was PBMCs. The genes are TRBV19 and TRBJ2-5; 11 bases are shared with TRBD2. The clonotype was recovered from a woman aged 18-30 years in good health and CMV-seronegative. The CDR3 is CASSIRLAGGLQETQYF. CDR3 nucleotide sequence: TGTGCCAGTAGTATTCGGCTAGCGGGAGGTTTACAAGAGACCCAGTACTTC.